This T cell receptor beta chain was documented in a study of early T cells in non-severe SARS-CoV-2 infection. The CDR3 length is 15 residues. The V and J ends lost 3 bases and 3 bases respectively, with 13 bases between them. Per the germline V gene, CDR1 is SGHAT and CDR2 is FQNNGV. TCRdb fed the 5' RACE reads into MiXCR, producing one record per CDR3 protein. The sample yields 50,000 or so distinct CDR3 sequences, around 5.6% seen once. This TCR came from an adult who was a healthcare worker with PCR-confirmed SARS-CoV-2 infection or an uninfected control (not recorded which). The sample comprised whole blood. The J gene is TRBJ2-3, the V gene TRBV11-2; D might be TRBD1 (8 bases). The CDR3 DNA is TGTGCCAGCAGCTTTACAGGGGGGGGGACAGATACGCAGTATTTT. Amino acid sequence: CASSFTGGGTDTQYF.